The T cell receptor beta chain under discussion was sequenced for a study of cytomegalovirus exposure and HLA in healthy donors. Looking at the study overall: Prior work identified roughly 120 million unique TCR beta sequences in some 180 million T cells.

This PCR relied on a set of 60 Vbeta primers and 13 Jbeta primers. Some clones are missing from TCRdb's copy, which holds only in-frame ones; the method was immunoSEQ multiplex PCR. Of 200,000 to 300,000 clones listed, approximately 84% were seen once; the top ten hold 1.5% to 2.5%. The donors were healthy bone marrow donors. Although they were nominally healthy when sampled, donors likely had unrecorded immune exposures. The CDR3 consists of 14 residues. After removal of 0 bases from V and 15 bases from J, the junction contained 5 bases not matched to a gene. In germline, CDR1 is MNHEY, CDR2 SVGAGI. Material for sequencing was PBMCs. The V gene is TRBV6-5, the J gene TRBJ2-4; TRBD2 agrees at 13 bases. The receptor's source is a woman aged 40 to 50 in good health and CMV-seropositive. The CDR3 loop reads CASSYSRLAGGWYF. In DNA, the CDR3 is TGTGCCAGCAGTTACTCCCGACTAGCGGGAGGTTGGTACTTC.